Listed here are 15 T cell receptor beta chains from one sample, sequenced in a study of cytomegalovirus exposure and HLA in healthy donors. Measured with immunoSEQ multiplex PCR; TCRdb has only the in-frame clones, and not every one. The table lists more than 300,000 clones, roughly 90% of them singletons. The sample comprised PBMCs. Receptors were obtained from a young woman in good health and CMV-seronegative.

The rearrangement uses TRBV7-9 and TRBJ2-5; 8 nucleotides line up with TRBD2. J lost 1 base, V lost 2 bases, and 3 bases had no gene match. The germline V gene has CDR1 SEHNR and CDR2 FQNEAQ (reference sequence). CDR3 length: 15 amino acids. CDR3 nucleotide sequence: TGTGCCAGCAGCTTACGACTAGCGAGCCAAGAGACCCAGTACTTC. Its translation is CASSLRLASQETQYF.

This chain links TRBV6-5 with TRBJ2-7; TRBD1 is a possible D gene (5 bases). V lost 5 bases and J 0 bases, leaving 11 bases between the germline ends. In germline, CDR1 is MNHEY, CDR2 SVGAGI. CDR3 size: 14 residues. CDR3 nucleotide sequence: TGTGCCAGCAGTCACGCTAGGGGCTCCTACGAGCAGTACTTC. Protein product: CASSHARGSYEQYF.

The gene calls are TRBV10-2 and TRBJ1-5, with unresolved D. Germline assignment: CDR1 WSHSY and CDR2 SAAADI. V was cut by 4 bases and J by 3 bases, with 7 bases left in between. The CDR3 consists of 13 residues. CDR3 region: CASSGAFNQPQHF. The CDR3 DNA sequence: TGCGCCAGCAGTGGGGCCTTCAATCAGCCCCAGCATTTT.

The V call is TRBV9, the J call TRBJ2-5, with D perhaps matching TRBD2 (6 bases). V shed 0 bases and J shed 4 bases, with 13 bases lying between them. The CDR3 covers 15 residues. In germline, CDR1 is SGDLS, CDR2 YYNGEE. CDR3 sequence: CASSVGPAGGETQYF. The DNA for the CDR3 is TGTGCCAGCAGCGTAGGCCCAGCGGGCGGAGAGACCCAGTACTTC. The full variable domain, its missing parts supplied by reference TRBV9 and TRBJ2-5, is DSGVTQTPKHLITATGQRVTLRCSPRSGDLSVYWYQQSLDQGLQFLIQYYNGEERAKGNILERFSAQQFPDLHSELNLSSLELGDSALYFCASSVGPAGGETQYFGPGTRLLVL.

J is TRBJ1-1 and V is TRBV29-1, with 8 bases aligning to TRBD1. Germline CDR1 and CDR2: SQVTM and ANQGSEA. The CDR3 contains 12 residues. The V gene end was trimmed by 7 bases and the J gene end by 3 bases; junction bases not matched to a gene: 4. CDR3 DNA sequence: TGCAGCGCAGTACAGGGGGACACTGAAGCTTTCTTT. It specifies CSAVQGDTEAFF.

In this sample, this clone turned up once. The chain couples TRBV19 to TRBJ1-4; no definite D call. The germline V gene has CDR1 LNHDA and CDR2 SQIVND (reference sequence). CDR3 length: 13 amino acids. Trimming shortened V by 7 bases and J by 8 bases, and 14 bases separated the two germline ends. For the CDR3, the DNA is TGTGCCAGTAAGGCGCGGTTCGGGGAAAAACTGTTTTTT. Translating gives CASKARFGEKLFF.

The CDR3 protein is CASSDRVGGYTF. CDR3 bases: TGTGCCAGCAGCGACAGGGTGGGTGGCTACACCTTC. The chain employs TRBV6-5 and TRBJ1-2; 7 nucleotides align to TRBD1. Germline trimming cut 6 bases from V and 7 bases from J; bases unmatched to any gene: 5. Germline lookup yields CDR1 MNHEY and CDR2 SVGAGI. The CDR3 length is 12 residues.

This clone was counted only a few times. The chain links TRBV28 to TRBJ1-2; TRBD1 might be the D (6 bases). The CDR3 runs 15 residues. With 7 bases removed from V and 4 bases from J, the gap between germline ends came to 19 bases. CDR1 and CDR2 (germline): MDHEN, SYDVKM. CDR3 bases: TGTGCCAGCACGACGGACAGCGGAAGGGGCTATGGCTACACCTTC. Translating gives CASTTDSGRGYGYTF.

This chain links TRBV6-1 with TRBJ2-3; maybe TRBD2 (5 bases). CDR1 and CDR2 from the germline V gene are MNHNS and SASEGT. The germline V and J ends were trimmed by 2 bases and 7 bases, with 10 bases remaining between them. The CDR3 is made up of 13 amino acids. The CDR3 DNA is TGTGCCAGCAGTGAAACTAGTAGGAATACGCAGTATTTT. This gives the protein CASSETSRNTQYF.

The gene calls are TRBV13 and TRBJ2-1, with D possibly being TRBD2 (5 bases). Germline assignment: CDR1 PRHDT and CDR2 FYEKMQ (reference sequence). V lost 5 bases to trimming and J lost 8 bases, with 13 bases between them. The CDR3 spans 13 residues. The DNA of the CDR3 is TGTGCCAGCAGCATCGGGGTTGTCGATGAGCAGTTCTTC. Amino acid sequence: CASSIGVVDEQFF.

The J gene is TRBJ1-1, the V gene TRBV19; D perhaps matches TRBD1 (5 bases). Trimming shortened V by 1 base and J by 4 bases, and 7 bases separated the two germline ends. Looked up from germline, CDR1 is LNHDA and CDR2 is SQIVND (reference sequence). The CDR3 loop spans 13 amino acids. In DNA form, the CDR3 reads TGTGCCAGTAGTATAGGGGGCACCACTGAAGCTTTCTTT. It specifies CASSIGGTTEAFF.

The rearrangement links TRBV7-3 to TRBJ2-2, with D perhaps TRBD2 (6 bases). The CDR3 extends over 13 amino acids. Germline CDR1 SGHTA, CDR2 FQGTGA. The germline V and J ends were trimmed by 6 bases and 7 bases, with 12 bases remaining between them. CDR3 region: CASRDSGVGELFF. DNA for the CDR3: TGTGCCAGCAGGGACTCGGGGGTCGGGGAGCTGTTTTTT.

This chain uses TRBV18 with TRBJ2-3, with 10 bases lining up with TRBD2. The CDR3 is 17 residues long. CDR1 and CDR2 (germline): KGHSH, LQKENI. The ends lost 3 bases at V and 0 bases at J; junction bases unmatched: 6. CDR3 DNA: TGTGCCAGCTCACCCATTGGGACTAGCGCTAGCACAGATACGCAGTATTTT. This gives the protein CASSPIGTSASTDTQYF.

This chain links TRBV7-2 with TRBJ2-2, with unresolved D. The CDR3 loop spans 12 amino acids. Germline V CDR1 and CDR2: SGHTA, FQGNSA. V was trimmed by 5 bases and J by 9 bases, leaving 10 bases between them. The CDR3 DNA reads as TGTGCCAGCAGCCCTCTTGAGTGGGAGCTGTTTTTT. It encodes CASSPLEWELFF.

This clone was observed a handful of times. The chain combines TRBV27 with TRBJ2-1; D perhaps matches TRBD1 (6 bases). Trimming pared 7 bases from V and 3 bases from J, leaving 13 bases between. CDR1 and CDR2 from the germline V gene are MNHEY and SMNVEV (reference sequence). The CDR3 is made up of 14 amino acids. This CDR3 reads CASTFGDNYNEQFF. The CDR3 DNA follows: TGTGCCAGCACCTTCGGGGACAACTACAATGAGCAGTTCTTC.